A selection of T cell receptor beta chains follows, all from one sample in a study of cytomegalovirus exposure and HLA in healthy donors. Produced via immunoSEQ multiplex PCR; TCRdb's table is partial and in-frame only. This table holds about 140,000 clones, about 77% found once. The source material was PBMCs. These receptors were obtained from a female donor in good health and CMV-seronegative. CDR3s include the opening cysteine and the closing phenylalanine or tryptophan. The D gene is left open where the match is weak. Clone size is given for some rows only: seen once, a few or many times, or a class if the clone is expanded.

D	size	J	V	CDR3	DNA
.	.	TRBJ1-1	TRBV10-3	CAISELETGRNTEAFF	TGTGCCATCAGTGAATTAGAAACAGGGAGGAACACTGAAGCTTTCTTT
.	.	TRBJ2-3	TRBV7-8	CASSPLESSTDTQYF	TGTGCCAGCAGCCCCCTAGAATCTAGCACAGATACGCAGTATTTT
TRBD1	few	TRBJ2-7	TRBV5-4	CASSPRQGASSEQYF	TGTGCCAGCAGCCCACGACAGGGGGCCTCGTCCGAGCAGTACTTC
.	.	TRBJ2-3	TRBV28	CASSAGQSTDTQYF	TGTGCCAGCAGTGCAGGACAGAGCACAGATACGCAGTATTTT
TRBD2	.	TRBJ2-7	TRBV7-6	CASSLASGSSYEQYF	TGTGCCAGCAGCTTAGCCAGCGGGAGCTCCTACGAGCAGTACTTC
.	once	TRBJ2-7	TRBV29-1	CSSGELEGGKQYF	TGCAGCTCCGGGGAGCTAGAAGGGGGAAAGCAGTACTTC
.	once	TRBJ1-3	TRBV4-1	CASSQANLIGSGNTIYF	TGCGCCAGCAGCCAAGCCAACCTCATCGGTTCTGGAAACACCATATATTTT
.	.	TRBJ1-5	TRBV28	CASSFSLPGSNQPQHF	TGTGCCAGCAGTTTCTCTCTCCCAGGGAGCAATCAGCCCCAGCATTTT
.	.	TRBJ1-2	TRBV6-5	CASRGGRRPYGYTF	TGTGCCAGCAGGGGCGGACGGAGGCCTTATGGCTACACCTTC
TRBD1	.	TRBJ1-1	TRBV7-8	CASSSGQSLEAFF	TGTGCCAGCAGCTCGGGACAGAGCTTAGAAGCTTTCTTT
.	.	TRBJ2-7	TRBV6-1	CASSEGGPSGSPLFYEQYF	TGTGCCAGCAGTGAAGGGGGGCCGTCGGGGTCCCCCCTCTTCTACGAGCAGTACTTC
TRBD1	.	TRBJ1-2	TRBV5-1	CASSLSGGNTYGYTF	TGCGCCAGCAGCTTGTCAGGGGGCAATACCTATGGCTACACCTTC
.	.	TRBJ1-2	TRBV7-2	CASRPALGGNYGYTF	TGTGCCAGCAGACCAGCGCTTGGGGGCAACTATGGCTACACCTTC
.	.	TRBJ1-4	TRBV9	CASSVTGRTNEKLFF	TGTGCCAGCAGCGTAACAGGGAGAACTAATGAAAAACTGTTTTTT
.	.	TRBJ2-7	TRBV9	CASSPLEGVVYEQYF	TGTGCCAGCAGCCCCCTAGAAGGGGTTGTCTACGAGCAGTACTTC
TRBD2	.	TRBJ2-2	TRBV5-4	CASSFGLADDTGELFF	TGTGCCAGCAGCTTTGGGCTAGCGGACGACACCGGGGAGCTGTTTTTT
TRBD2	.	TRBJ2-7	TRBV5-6	CASRASGNDEQYF	TGTGCCAGCAGAGCTAGCGGGAACGACGAGCAGTACTTC
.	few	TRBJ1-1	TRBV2	CASRGAEAFF	TGTGCCAGCAGGGGCGCTGAAGCTTTCTTT